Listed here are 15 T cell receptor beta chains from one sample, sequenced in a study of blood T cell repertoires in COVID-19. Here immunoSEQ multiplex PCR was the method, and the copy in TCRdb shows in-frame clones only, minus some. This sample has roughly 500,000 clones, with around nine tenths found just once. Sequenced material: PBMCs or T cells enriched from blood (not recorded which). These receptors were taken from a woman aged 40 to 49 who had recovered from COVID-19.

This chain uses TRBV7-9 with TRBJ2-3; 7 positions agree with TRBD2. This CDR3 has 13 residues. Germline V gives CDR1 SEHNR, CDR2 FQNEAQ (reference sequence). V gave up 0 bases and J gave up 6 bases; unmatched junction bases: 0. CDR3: CASSLAGGDTQYF. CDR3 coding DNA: TGTGCCAGCAGCTTAGCGGGAGGGGATACGCAGTATTTT.

Written as DNA, the CDR3 is TGTGCCAGCAGCTTGCGGGAGACCCAGTACTTC. Translating it yields CASSLRETQYF. The chain uses TRBV5-6 and TRBJ2-5; D is uncertain. V gave up 1 base and J gave up 5 bases, with 3 bases separating them. CDR1 is SGHDT and CDR2 is YYEEEE in the germline V gene. The CDR3 runs 11 residues.

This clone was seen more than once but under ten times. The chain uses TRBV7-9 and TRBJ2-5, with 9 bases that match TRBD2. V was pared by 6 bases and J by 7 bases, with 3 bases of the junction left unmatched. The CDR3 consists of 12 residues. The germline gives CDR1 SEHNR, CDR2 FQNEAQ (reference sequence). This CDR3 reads CASRREGGTQYF. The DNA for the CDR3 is TGTGCCAGCAGGCGGGAGGGGGGGACCCAGTACTTC.

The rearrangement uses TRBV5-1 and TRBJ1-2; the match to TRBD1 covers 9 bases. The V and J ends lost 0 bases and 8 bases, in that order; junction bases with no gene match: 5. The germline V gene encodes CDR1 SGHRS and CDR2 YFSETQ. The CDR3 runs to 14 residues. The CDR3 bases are TGCGCCAGCAGCTTGGGGACAGGGGTTGAGGGCTACACCTTC. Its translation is CASSLGTGVEGYTF.

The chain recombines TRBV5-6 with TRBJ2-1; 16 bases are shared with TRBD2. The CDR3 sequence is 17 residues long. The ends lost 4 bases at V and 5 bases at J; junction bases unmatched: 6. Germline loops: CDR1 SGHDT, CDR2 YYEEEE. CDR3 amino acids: CASSQGTSGRVHNEQFF. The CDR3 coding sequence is TGTGCCAGCAGCCAAGGGACTAGCGGGAGGGTGCACAATGAGCAGTTCTTC.

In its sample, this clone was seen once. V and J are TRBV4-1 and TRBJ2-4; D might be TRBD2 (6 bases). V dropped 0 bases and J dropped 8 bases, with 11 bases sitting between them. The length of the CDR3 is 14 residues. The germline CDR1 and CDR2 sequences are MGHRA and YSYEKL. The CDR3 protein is CASSQDRGGDIQYF. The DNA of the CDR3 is TGCGCCAGCAGCCAAGATCGGGGAGGAGACATTCAGTACTTC.

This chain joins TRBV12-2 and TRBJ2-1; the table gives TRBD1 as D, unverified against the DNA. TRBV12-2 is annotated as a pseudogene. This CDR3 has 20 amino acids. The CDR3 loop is CASRLNPGTGALKTYNEQFF. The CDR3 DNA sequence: TGTGCAAGTCGCCTTAATCCCGGGACAGGGGCCCTGAAGACCTACAATGAGCAGTTCTTC.

The CDR3 sequence is CASSARAGMDYGYTF. CDR3 in DNA: TGTGCCAGCTCAGCAAGAGCAGGGATGGACTATGGCTACACCTTC. J is TRBJ1-2 and V is TRBV18; D perhaps matches TRBD1 (5 bases). This CDR3 has 15 residues. Germline CDR1 is KGHSH and CDR2 is LQKENI. Trimming removed 5 bases from V and 3 bases from J, with 16 bases in between.

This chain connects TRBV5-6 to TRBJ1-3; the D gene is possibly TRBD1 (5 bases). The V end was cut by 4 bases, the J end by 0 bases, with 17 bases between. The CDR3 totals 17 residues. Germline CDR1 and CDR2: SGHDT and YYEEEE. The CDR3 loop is CASSTRGRWFSGNTIYF. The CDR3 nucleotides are TGTGCCAGCAGCACCCGGGGGAGGTGGTTCTCTGGAAACACCATATATTTT.

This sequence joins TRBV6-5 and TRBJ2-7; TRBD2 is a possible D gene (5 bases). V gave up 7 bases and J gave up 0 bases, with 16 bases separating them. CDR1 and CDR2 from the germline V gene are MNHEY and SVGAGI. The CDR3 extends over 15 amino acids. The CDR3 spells CASTPSGLSSYEQYF. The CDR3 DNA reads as TGTGCCAGCACCCCGAGCGGACTCAGCTCCTACGAGCAGTACTTC.

For the CDR3, the DNA is TGTGCCAGTAGTATCCGGGACAGGGGGCTTGGAAACACCATATATTTT. Translating gives CASSIRDRGLGNTIYF. The J gene is TRBJ1-3, the V gene TRBV19, with TRBD1 matching 12 bases. Unmatched junction bases numbered 3, after V lost 3 bases and J lost 3 bases. CDR1 LNHDA and CDR2 SQIVND come from the germline V gene (reference sequence). The CDR3 sequence is 16 residues long. The variable domain in full, with the rest retrieved from reference TRBV19 and TRBJ1-3, is DGGITQSPKYLFRKEGQNVTLSCEQNLNHDAMYWYRQDPGQGLRLIYYSQIVNDFQKGDIAEGYSVSREKKESFPLTVTSAQKNPTAFYLCASSIRDRGLGNTIYFGEGSWLTVV.

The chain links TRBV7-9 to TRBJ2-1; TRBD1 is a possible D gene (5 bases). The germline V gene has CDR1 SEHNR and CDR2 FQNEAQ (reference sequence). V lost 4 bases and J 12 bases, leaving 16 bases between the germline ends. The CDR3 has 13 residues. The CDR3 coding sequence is TGTGCCAGCAGCTACCTGGGCAGGGCTCGGCAGTTCTTC. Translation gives CASSYLGRARQFF.

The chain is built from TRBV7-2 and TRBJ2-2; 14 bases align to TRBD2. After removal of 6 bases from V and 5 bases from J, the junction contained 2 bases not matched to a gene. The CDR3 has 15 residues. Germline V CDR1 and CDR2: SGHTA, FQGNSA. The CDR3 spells CASRGLAGGTGELFF. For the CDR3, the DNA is TGTGCCAGCAGAGGACTAGCGGGAGGTACCGGGGAGCTGTTTTTT.

In DNA form, the CDR3 reads TGTGCCAGCAGCAGACAAACCGGGGAGCTGTTTTTT. It codes for CASSRQTGELFF. The chain recombines TRBV27 with TRBJ2-2; D not certain. This CDR3 comprises 12 residues. V shed 6 bases and J shed 5 bases, with 7 bases lying between them. From germline, CDR1 is MNHEY and CDR2 SMNVEV (reference sequence).

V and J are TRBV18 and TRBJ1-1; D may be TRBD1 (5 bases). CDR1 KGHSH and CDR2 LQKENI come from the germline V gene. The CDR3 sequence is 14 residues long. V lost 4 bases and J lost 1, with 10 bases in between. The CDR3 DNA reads TGTGCCAGCTCACTTTTTGACAGGAACACTGAAGCTTTCTTT. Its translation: CASSLFDRNTEAFF.